The T cell receptor (beta chain) described here comes from a study of shared clonotypes between healthy human individuals. Study-wide findings and caveats: Against clonotypes common to all four donors, non-shared ones had lower generation probabilities. Estimated clonotype richness was generally higher in naive than memory subsets. Since donors were few, the genetic and exposure-history diversity represented was limited. Shared clonotypes: roughly 4.7% naive CD4, around 3.7% naive CD8, over 2% memory CD4, 0.4% to 0.5% memory CD8.

Assay used: immunoSEQ multiplex PCR; TCRdb lists only in-frame clones, some missing. Of roughly 2.2 million clones listed, less than 95% were seen once; the top ten hold approximately 0.4%. Germline values: CDR1 MDHEN, CDR2 SYDVKM. The CDR3 is made up of 14 amino acids. V trimming: 5 bases; J trimming: 3 bases; junction bases outside the gene matches: 5. As concerns this clone: The antigen remains undetermined.

J is TRBJ1-2 and V is TRBV28; 8 bases align to TRBD1. The origin of this receptor is a man aged 18 to 30 in good health. Some clones in this sample may be carry-over from other donors' samples. Sequencing input: naive CD4+ T cells from PBMCs. Stated subset: CD45RA+ positively selected. CDR3 nucleotide sequence: TGTGCCAGCAGTCGACAGGGGACGGACTATGGCTACACCTTC. It translates to CASSRQGTDYGYTF.